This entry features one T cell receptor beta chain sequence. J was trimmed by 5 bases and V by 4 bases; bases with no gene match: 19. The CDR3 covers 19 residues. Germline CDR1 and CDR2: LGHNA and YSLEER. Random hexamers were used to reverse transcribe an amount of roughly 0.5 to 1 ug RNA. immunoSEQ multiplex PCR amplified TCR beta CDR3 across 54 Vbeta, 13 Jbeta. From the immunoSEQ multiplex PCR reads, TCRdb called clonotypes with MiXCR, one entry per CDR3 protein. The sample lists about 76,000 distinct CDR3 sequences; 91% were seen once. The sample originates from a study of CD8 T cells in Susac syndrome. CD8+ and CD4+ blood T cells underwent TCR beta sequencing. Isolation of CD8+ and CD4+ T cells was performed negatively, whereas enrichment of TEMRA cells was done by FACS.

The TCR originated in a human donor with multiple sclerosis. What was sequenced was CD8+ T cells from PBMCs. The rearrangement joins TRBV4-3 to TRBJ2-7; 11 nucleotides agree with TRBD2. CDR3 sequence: CASSPTTFLAGGTRDEQYF. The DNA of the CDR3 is TGCGCCAGCAGCCCAACCACTTTTCTAGCGGGAGGTACTAGGGACGAGCAGTACTTC.